These 27 T cell receptor beta chains were sequenced from one sample in a study of T cells in Graves' hyperthyroidism and ophthalmopathy. The source material, RNA transcripts, was used to amplify TCR beta CDR3 regions. During a first-round RT-PCR of the TCR CDR3, the HTBI primer set was used. TCRdb recomputed calls from the multiplex PCR reads with MiXCR, one row per CDR3 protein. The sample includes around 720,000 distinct CDR3 sequences, approximately 40% of them seen just once. Sequences were obtained from blood. The source of these receptors is a woman aged 35 to 49 with Graves' hyperthyroidism.

The chain is built from TRBV10-3 and TRBJ2-2; possible D gene TRBD1, 6 bases. Trimming stripped 6 bases from V and 1 base from J, with 24 bases between. CDR1 ENHRY and CDR2 SYGVKD come from the germline V gene. The CDR3 runs 19 residues. CDR3 in amino acids: CAISAGQSGVALNTGELFF. CDR3 DNA: TGTGCCATCAGCGCAGGACAGAGTGGAGTCGCCCTGAACACCGGGGAGCTGTTTTTT.

This clonotype was seen many times. This rearrangement joins TRBV20-1 to TRBJ1-3, with no clear D. Germline-derived CDR1 and CDR2 are DFQATT and SNEGSKA (reference sequence). Between the trimmed V and J ends, which lost 6 bases and 14 bases, there was a span of 17 bases. This CDR3 has 11 amino acids. CDR3 in amino acids: CSAEITGLLYF. In DNA, the CDR3 is TGCAGTGCGGAAATAACCGGGTTGTTATATTTT.

Regarding this clonotype: A read error may be the cause here, since a much bigger clone is one base away. The rearrangement joins TRBV5-1 to TRBJ2-2, with D unresolved. The CDR3 spans 15 residues. Germline V gives CDR1 SGHRS, CDR2 YFSETQ. V was pared by 0 bases and J by 1 base, with 7 bases between. CDR3 amino acids: CASSLEAGNTGELFF. Here the CDR3 DNA reads TGCGCCAGCAGCTTGGAGGCAGGGAACACCGGGGAGCTGTTTTTT.

On this clonotype itself: An end of the junction differs from the germline gene, which may be a read error. This sequence joins TRBV7-2 and TRBJ2-7; 8 bases are a match to TRBD2. CDR1 is SGHTA and CDR2 is FQGNSA in the germline V gene. The CDR3 has 15 amino acids. For the CDR3, the DNA is TGCGCCAGCAGCCAAGATCTGGCGGGGGGTCGGGAGCAGTACTTC. The encoded protein is CASSQDLAGGREQYF. The variable domain in full, completed from reference TRBV7-2 and TRBJ2-7, reads GAGVSQSPSNKVTEKGKDVELRCDPISGHTALYWYRQSLGQGLEFLIYFQGNSAPDKSGLPSDRFSAERTGGSVSTLTIQRTQQEDSAVYLCASSQDLAGGREQYFGPGTRLTVT.

This chain links TRBV5-1 with TRBJ2-7; D unresolved. CDR1 and CDR2 (germline): SGHRS, YFSETQ. Trimming removed 2 bases from V and 2 bases from J, with 8 bases in between. The CDR3 loop spans 13 amino acids. The CDR3 here is CASSFLVAYEQYF. The CDR3, as DNA: TGCGCCAGCAGCTTTTTAGTGGCCTACGAGCAGTACTTC. Together with reference TRBV5-1 and TRBJ2-7, the CDR3 gives the full variable domain: KAGVTQTPRYLIKTRGQQVTLSCSPISGHRSVSWYQQTPGQGLQFLFEYFSETQRNKGNFPGRFSGRQFSNSRSEMNVSTLELGDSALYLCASSFLVAYEQYFGPGTRLTVT.

On this clonotype itself: This may arise from a read error, as a much more abundant clone is one base away. The chain recombines TRBV25-1 with TRBJ2-5; D uncertain. Germline CDR1 and CDR2: MGHDK and SYGVNS. The CDR3 contains 12 residues. The V end was cut by 7 bases, the J end by 4 bases, with 10 bases between. The CDR3 DNA follows: TGTGCCAGCAATACACCGGGAGAGACCCAGTACTTC. It is translated as CASNTPGETQYF.

The rearrangement uses TRBV20-1 and TRBJ1-1, with 8 positions matching TRBD1. Germline V gene lookup returns CDR1 DFQATT and CDR2 SNEGSKA (reference sequence). The CDR3 has 15 residues. V gave up 1 base and J gave up 2 bases; unmatched junction bases: 6. Here the CDR3 reads CSARGGQASNTEAFF. CDR3 sequence (DNA): TGCAGTGCTAGAGGGGGACAGGCAAGCAACACTGAAGCTTTCTTT.

Points on this clonotype: A single base separates this from a much larger clone, so it may be a read error. The gene calls are TRBV12-3 or TRBV12-4 and TRBJ1-2; D not certain. The CDR3 runs to 15 residues. Trimming cost V 5 bases and J 1 base, with 14 bases left between them. The CDR3 DNA reads TGTGCCAGCAGTCGGACGCACAGTCTTAACTATGGCTACACCTTC. Its translation: CASSRTHSLNYGYTF.

This chain joins TRBV7-2 and TRBJ1-1, with TRBD1 as a possible D gene (6 bases). The CDR3 runs 18 residues. The germline CDR1 and CDR2 sequences are SGHTA and FQGNSA. V was trimmed by 1 base and J by 0 bases, leaving 18 bases between them. The CDR3 region is CASSLGLQGEDLNTEAFF. In DNA, the CDR3 is TGTGCCAGCAGCTTAGGTCTACAGGGAGAGGACCTGAACACTGAAGCTTTCTTT. Variable domain in full (rest from reference TRBV7-2 and TRBJ1-1): GAGVSQSPSNKVTEKGKDVELRCDPISGHTALYWYRQSLGQGLEFLIYFQGNSAPDKSGLPSDRFSAERTGGSVSTLTIQRTQQEDSAVYLCASSLGLQGEDLNTEAFFGQGTRLTVV.

The table lists this clonotype with a count of one. The V and J genes are TRBV2 and TRBJ2-2; D possibly corresponds to TRBD1 (5 bases). V was clipped by 10 bases and J by 1 base, with 10 bases between them. The CDR3 covers 13 residues. CDR1 and CDR2 from the germline V gene are SNHLY and FYNNEI. This CDR3 is CATRAGNTGELFF. DNA for the CDR3: TGTGCCACCAGGGCAGGGAACACCGGGGAGCTGTTTTTT.

Points on this clonotype: With a much larger clone just one base away, this may be a read error. The chain couples TRBV6-1 to TRBJ2-2; D is perhaps TRBD1 or TRBD2 (5 bases each). CDR3 length: 15 amino acids. The V and J ends lost 8 bases and 4 bases respectively, with 17 bases between them. Germline V CDR1 and CDR2: MNHNS, SASEGT. The CDR3 here is CASSTSWGSTGELFF. CDR3 DNA: TGTGCCAGCTCAACATCATGGGGGAGCACCGGGGAGCTGTTTTTT.

The chain links TRBV2 to TRBJ1-1; D unclear. The V end was cut by 8 bases, the J end by 1 base, with 8 bases between. Germline V lookup: CDR1 SNHLY, CDR2 FYNNEI. This CDR3 comprises 12 residues. The CDR3 is CASLAPNTEAFF. The DNA for the CDR3 is TGTGCCAGCCTCGCTCCGAACACTGAAGCTTTCTTT.

This clonotype was detected a few times. The chain employs TRBV20-1 and TRBJ1-5, with D uncertain. Trimming removed 3 bases at V and 2 bases at J, with 14 bases between. The germline V gene encodes CDR1 DFQATT and CDR2 SNEGSKA (reference sequence). The CDR3 has 15 amino acids. In DNA, the CDR3 is TGCAGTGCTAGGGAACCTAACAAGGGCAATCAGCCCCAGCATTTT. Its translation is CSAREPNKGNQPQHF.

A few counts support this clonotype. The chain recombines TRBV5-1 with TRBJ1-1; D remains ambiguous. Trimming shortened V by 1 base and J by 0 bases, and 7 bases separated the two germline ends. The CDR3 extends over 14 amino acids. Germline V gene sequence: CDR1 SGHRS, CDR2 YFSETQ. CDR3 protein: CASSLLSVNTEAFF. CDR3 coding DNA: TGCGCCAGCAGCTTGCTCAGTGTGAACACTGAAGCTTTCTTT.

Ten or more counts support this clonotype. The chain is built from TRBV7-2 and TRBJ1-1; no firm D call. With 1 base removed from V and 4 bases from J, the gap between germline ends came to 10 bases. CDR3 length: 14 amino acids. The germline V gene encodes CDR1 SGHTA and CDR2 FQGNSA. The chain's CDR3 is CASSLVFRSTEAFF. DNA for the CDR3: TGTGCCAGCAGCTTAGTTTTTAGGAGCACTGAAGCTTTCTTT.

This sequence joins TRBV5-5 and TRBJ2-7, with 9 bases that match TRBD1. J gave up 6 bases and V 4 bases, and 8 bases lay outside the gene matches. In germline, CDR1 is SGHKS, CDR2 YYEKEE (reference sequence). CDR3 length equals 14 residues. Here the CDR3 reads CASSTWTGALEQYF. The DNA for the CDR3 is TGTGCCAGCAGCACATGGACAGGGGCGCTCGAGCAGTACTTC.

In this sample, this clonotype turned up a few times. V and J are TRBV5-4 and TRBJ1-1, with D unresolved. The CDR3 length is 15 residues. Per germline, CDR1 SGHNT and CDR2 YYREEE (reference sequence). Trimming removed 5 bases from V and 5 bases from J, with 19 bases in between. CDR3 nucleotide sequence: TGTGCCAGCAGAAAAGGTGGCTCAACGGATACTGAAGCTTTCTTT. This translates into CASRKGGSTDTEAFF. Based on the CDR3 plus reference TRBV5-4 and TRBJ1-1, the full variable domain is ETGVTQSPTHLIKTRGQQVTLRCSSQSGHNTVSWYQQALGQGPQFIFQYYREEENGRGNFPPRFSGLQFPNYSSELNVNALELDDSALYLCASRKGGSTDTEAFFGQGTRLTVV.

This chain uses TRBV9 with TRBJ1-5; maybe TRBD1 (5 bases). CDR1 SGDLS and CDR2 YYNGEE come from the germline V gene. V lost 1 base and J 8 bases, leaving 16 bases between the germline ends. The CDR3 sequence is 15 residues long. The CDR3 coding sequence is TGTGCCAGCAGCGTAAGTTCGACAGCGATAGAGCCCCAGCATTTT. Translated, it gives CASSVSSTAIEPQHF.

This clonotype showed up just a few times. The V gene is TRBV12-5, the J gene TRBJ1-5; D possibly corresponds to TRBD1 (5 bases). The V end was cut by 1 base, the J end by 4 bases, with 14 bases between. Germline assignment: CDR1 LGHNT and CDR2 FRNRAP. The CDR3 consists of 16 residues. For the CDR3, the DNA is TGTGCTAGTGGTTTGGCGGGGCAGGGTTCTAATCAGCCCCAGCATTTT. This sequence encodes CASGLAGQGSNQPQHF.

This clonotype has a handful of counts. Possible read error: a much larger clone is one base away. The J gene is TRBJ1-6, the V gene TRBV9; no reliable D call. Germline assignment: CDR1 SGDLS and CDR2 YYNGEE. V lost 2 bases, J lost 5 bases, and 11 bases lay in between. This CDR3 spans 15 amino acids. The CDR3 sequence is CASSVGKRNNSPLHF. The CDR3 bases are TGTGCCAGCAGCGTTGGCAAGAGGAATAATTCACCCCTCCACTTT.

This clonotype was observed a handful of times. The rearrangement uses TRBV7-6 and TRBJ2-7, with D possibly matching TRBD2 (5 bases). V lost 4 bases to trimming and J lost 7 bases, with 14 bases between them. Germline lookup yields CDR1 SGHVS and CDR2 FNYEAQ. CDR3 size: 13 residues. The CDR3 loop reads CASSSDRGWEQYF. As DNA, the CDR3 is TGTGCCAGCAGCTCGGACCGGGGATGGGAGCAGTACTTC.

This clonotype was recorded at least ten times. The chain has TRBV15 and TRBJ1-5; D unclear. Germline values: CDR1 LNHNV, CDR2 YYDKDF (reference sequence). Trimming took 9 bases from V and 1 from J, leaving 10 bases between them. This CDR3 has 13 amino acids. CDR3 region: CATGGFSNQPQHF. CDR3 bases: TGTGCCACGGGCGGATTCAGCAATCAGCCCCAGCATTTT.

In this sample, this clonotype turned up a few times. The genes are TRBV7-9 and TRBJ2-7, with unresolved D. Between the trimmed V and J ends, which lost 5 bases and 1 base, there was a span of 15 bases. From germline, CDR1 is SEHNR and CDR2 FQNEAQ (reference sequence). This CDR3 has 15 residues. CDR3 region: CASSQDFLGSYEQYF. As DNA, the CDR3 is TGTGCCAGCAGCCAAGATTTTCTGGGATCCTACGAGCAGTACTTC.

This clonotype came up once. J is TRBJ2-5 and V is TRBV9, with 9 bases lining up with TRBD1. The length of the CDR3 is 15 residues. Germline CDR1 is SGDLS and CDR2 is YYNGEE. V trimming: 3 bases; J trimming: 4 bases; junction bases outside the gene matches: 7. For the CDR3, the DNA is TGTGCCAGCAGCGGAAGCGGGGACAGGGCAGAGACCCAGTACTTC. Amino acids: CASSGSGDRAETQYF. Complete variable domain (other parts from reference TRBV9 and TRBJ2-5): DSGVTQTPKHLITATGQRVTLRCSPRSGDLSVYWYQQSLDQGLQFLIQYYNGEERAKGNILERFSAQQFPDLHSELNLSSLELGDSALYFCASSGSGDRAETQYFGPGTRLLVL.

This clonotype was counted many times. The V and J genes are TRBV7-8 and TRBJ2-7; 12 positions match TRBD2. Germline CDR1 reads SGHVS; CDR2 reads FQNEAQ. CDR3 length: 16 amino acids. The V segment lost 4 bases and the J segment 1 base; nucleotides outside the gene matches: 5. This chain's CDR3 is CASSSLTSGSSYEQYF. DNA of the CDR3: TGTGCCAGCAGCTCCCTGACTAGCGGGAGTTCCTACGAGCAGTACTTC.

The count of this clonotype is one. Being one base from a much bigger clone, this may be a read error. The genes are TRBV7-9 and TRBJ1-2; D remains unclear. Trimming stripped 4 bases from V and 1 base from J, with 13 bases between. Per germline, CDR1 SEHNR and CDR2 FQNEAQ (reference sequence). This CDR3 has 15 residues. CDR3 DNA sequence: TGTGCCAGCAGCTCCTCATCACAGCTTAACTATGGCTACACCTTC. It is translated as CASSSSSQLNYGYTF.

About this clonotype: This could be a read error, since a much larger clone is one nucleotide away. The chain links TRBV7-9 to TRBJ2-7; D call uncertain. The CDR3 loop spans 12 amino acids. Germline V gene sequence: CDR1 SEHNR, CDR2 FQNEAQ (reference sequence). In DNA form, the CDR3 reads TGTGCCAGCAGCTTACAAGGTCACGAGCAGTGCTTC. It translates to CASSLQGHEQCF.